The 2 T cell receptor beta chains given below trace back to one sample, sequenced in a study of beta chain features in type 1 diabetes. Reverse transcribing all isolated RNA meant expressed TCRB transcripts were sequenced. Only in-frame clones appear in the TCRdb table, and some are missing; sequencing was by immunoSEQ multiplex PCR. The table has roughly 500,000 clones, about an eighth seen once. Sequenced: naive CD4+ T cells from blood. The source is a woman aged 18-30 years in good health.

The V and J genes are TRBV7-9 and TRBJ2-5; 12 positions match TRBD2. Trimming cost V 5 bases and J 5 bases; bases outside gene matches: 12. From germline, CDR1 is SEHNR and CDR2 FQNEAQ (reference sequence). This CDR3 has 17 amino acids. CDR3 sequence (DNA): TGTGCCAGCAGCCCAGGGAGTCCTAGCGGGAGGGTGGAGACCCAGTACTTC. As protein: CASSPGSPSGRVETQYF.

The chain joins TRBV7-9 to TRBJ2-3; no reliable D call. Germline V gene lookup returns CDR1 SEHNR and CDR2 FQNEAQ (reference sequence). V was clipped by 3 bases and J by 2 bases, with 9 bases between them. The CDR3 length is 14 residues. The CDR3, as DNA: TGTGCCAGCAGCTTCCTGACCACCACAGATACGCAGTATTTT. Protein sequence: CASSFLTTTDTQYF.